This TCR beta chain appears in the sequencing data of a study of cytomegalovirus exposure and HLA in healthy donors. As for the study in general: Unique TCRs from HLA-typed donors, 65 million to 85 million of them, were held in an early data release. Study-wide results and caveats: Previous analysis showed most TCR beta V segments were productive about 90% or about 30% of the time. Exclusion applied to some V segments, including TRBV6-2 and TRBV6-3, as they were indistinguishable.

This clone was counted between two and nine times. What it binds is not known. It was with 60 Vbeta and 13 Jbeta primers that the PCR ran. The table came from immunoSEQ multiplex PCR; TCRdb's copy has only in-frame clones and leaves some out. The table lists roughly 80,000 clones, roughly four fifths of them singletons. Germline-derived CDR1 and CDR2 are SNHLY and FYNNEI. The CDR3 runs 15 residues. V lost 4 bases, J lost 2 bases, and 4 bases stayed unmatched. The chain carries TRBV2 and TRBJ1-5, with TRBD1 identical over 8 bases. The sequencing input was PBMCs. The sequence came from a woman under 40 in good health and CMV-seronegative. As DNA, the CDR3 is TGTGCCAGCAGTGGAGTGACAGGGGGCAATCAGCCCCAGCATTTT. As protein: CASSGVTGGNQPQHF.